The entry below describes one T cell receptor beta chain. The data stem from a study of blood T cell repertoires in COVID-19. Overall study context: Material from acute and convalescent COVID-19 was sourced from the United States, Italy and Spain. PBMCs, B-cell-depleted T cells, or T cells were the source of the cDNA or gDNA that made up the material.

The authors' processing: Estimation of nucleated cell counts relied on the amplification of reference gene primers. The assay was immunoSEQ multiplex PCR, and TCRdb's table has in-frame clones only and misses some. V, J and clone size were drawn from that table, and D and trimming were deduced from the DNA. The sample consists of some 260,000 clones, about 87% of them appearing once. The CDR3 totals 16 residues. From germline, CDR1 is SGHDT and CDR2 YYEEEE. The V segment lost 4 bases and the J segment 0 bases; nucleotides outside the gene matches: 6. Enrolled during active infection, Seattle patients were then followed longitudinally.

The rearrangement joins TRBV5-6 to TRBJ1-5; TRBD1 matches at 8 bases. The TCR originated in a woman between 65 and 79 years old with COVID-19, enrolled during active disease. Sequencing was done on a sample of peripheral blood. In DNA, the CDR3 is TGTGCCAGCAGCCGTCAGGGGGCCTATAGCAATCAGCCCCAGCATTTT. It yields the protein CASSRQGAYSNQPQHF. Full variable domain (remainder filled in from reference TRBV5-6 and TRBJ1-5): DAGVTQSPTHLIKTRGQQVTLRCSPKSGHDTVSWYQQALGQGPQFIFQYYEEEERQRGNFPDRFSGHQFPNYSSELNVNALLLGDSALYLCASSRQGAYSNQPQHFGDGTRLSIL.